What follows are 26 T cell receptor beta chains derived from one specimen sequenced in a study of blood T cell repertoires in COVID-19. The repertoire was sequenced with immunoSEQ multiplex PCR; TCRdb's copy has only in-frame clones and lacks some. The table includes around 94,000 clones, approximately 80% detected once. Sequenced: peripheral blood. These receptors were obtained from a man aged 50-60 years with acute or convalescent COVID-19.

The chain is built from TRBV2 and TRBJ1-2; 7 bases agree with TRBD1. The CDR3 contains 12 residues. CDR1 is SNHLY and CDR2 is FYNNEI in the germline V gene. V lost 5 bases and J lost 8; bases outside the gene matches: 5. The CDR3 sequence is CASSTGTAGYTF. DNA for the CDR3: TGTGCCAGCAGTACCGGGACAGCGGGCTACACCTTC. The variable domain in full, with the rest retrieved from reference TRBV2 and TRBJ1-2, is EPEVTQTPSHQVTQMGQEVILRCVPISNHLYFYWYRQILGQKVEFLVSFYNNEISEKSEIFDDQFSVERPDGSNFTLKIRSTKLEDSAMYFCASSTGTAGYTFGSGTRLTVV.

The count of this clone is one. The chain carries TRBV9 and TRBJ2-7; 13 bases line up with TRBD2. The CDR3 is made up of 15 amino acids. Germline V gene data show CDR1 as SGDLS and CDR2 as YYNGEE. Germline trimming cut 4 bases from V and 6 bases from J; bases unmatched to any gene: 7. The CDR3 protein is CASSQLAGGWSEQYF. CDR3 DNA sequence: TGTGCCAGCAGCCAACTAGCGGGAGGGTGGTCCGAGCAGTACTTC.

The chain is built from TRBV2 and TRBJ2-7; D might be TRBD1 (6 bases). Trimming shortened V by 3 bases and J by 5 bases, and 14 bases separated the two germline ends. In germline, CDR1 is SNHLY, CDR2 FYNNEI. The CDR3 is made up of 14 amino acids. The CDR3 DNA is TGTGCCAGCAGTGACCCAGGGGAAACGGACGAGCAGTACTTC. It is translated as CASSDPGETDEQYF.

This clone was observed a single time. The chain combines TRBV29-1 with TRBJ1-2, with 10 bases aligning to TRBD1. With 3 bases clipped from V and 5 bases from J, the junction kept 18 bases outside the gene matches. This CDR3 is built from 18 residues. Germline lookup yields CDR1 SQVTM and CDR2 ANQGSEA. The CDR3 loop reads CSVDPSGTGALRGYGYTF. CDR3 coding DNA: TGCAGCGTTGACCCGTCCGGGACAGGGGCTCTTCGAGGTTATGGCTACACCTTC.

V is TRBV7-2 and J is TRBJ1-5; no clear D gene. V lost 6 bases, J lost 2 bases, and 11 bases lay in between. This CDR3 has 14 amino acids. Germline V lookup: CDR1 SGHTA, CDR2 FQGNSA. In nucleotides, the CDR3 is TGTGCCAGCAGTTTGCGGGTCCGCAATCAGCCCCAGCATTTT. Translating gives CASSLRVRNQPQHF.

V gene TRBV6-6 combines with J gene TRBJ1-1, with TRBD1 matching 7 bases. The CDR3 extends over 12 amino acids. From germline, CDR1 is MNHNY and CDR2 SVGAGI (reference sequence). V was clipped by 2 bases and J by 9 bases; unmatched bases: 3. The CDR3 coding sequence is TGTGCCAGCAGTTACACGGACAGGCAAGCTTTCTTT. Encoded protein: CASSYTDRQAFF.

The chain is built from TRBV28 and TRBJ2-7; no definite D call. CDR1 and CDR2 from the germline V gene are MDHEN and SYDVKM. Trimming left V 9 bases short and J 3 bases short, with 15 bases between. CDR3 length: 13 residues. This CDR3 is CASHSPSFYEQYF. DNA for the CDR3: TGTGCCAGTCATAGCCCAAGCTTCTACGAGCAGTACTTC. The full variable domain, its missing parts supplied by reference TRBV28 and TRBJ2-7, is DVKVTQSSRYLVKRTGEKVFLECVQDMDHENMFWYRQDPGLGLRLIYFSYDVKMKEKGDIPEGYSVSREKKERFSLILESASTNQTSMYLCASHSPSFYEQYFGPGTRLTVT.

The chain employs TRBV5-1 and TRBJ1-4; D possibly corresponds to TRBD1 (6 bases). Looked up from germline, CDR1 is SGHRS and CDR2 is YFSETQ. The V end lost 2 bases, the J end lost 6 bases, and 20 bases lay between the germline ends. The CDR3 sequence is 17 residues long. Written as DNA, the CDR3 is TGCGCCAGCAGCTTAGGGGACACAGCTTTGAGGCATGAAAAACTGTTTTTT. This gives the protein CASSLGDTALRHEKLFF.

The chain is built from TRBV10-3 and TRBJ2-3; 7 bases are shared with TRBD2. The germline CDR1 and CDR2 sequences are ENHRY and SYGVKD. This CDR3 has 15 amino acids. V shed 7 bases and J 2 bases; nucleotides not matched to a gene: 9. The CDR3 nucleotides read TGTGCCATCAAAAGTCGGCGGGAGAACACAGATACGCAGTATTTT. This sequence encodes CAIKSRRENTDTQYF.

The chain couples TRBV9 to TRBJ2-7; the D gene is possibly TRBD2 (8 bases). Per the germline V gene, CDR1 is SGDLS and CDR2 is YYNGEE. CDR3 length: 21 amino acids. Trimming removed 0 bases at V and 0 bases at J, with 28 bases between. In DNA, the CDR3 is TGTGCCAGCAGCGTAGCAAACCCCCCGGGACTAGACGGGACAGCCTCCTACGAGCAGTACTTC. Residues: CASSVANPPGLDGTASYEQYF.

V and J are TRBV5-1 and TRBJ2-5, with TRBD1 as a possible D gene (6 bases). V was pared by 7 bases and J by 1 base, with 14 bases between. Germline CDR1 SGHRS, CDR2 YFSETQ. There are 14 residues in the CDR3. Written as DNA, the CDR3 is TGCGCCAGCTGTGGGGGCAGGGTCCAAGAGACCCAGTACTTC. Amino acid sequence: CASCGGRVQETQYF.

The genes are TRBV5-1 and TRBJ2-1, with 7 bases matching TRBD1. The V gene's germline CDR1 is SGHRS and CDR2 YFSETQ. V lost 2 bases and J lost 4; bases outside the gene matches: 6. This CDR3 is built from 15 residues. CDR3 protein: CASSFTGDPYNEQFF. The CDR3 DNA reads TGCGCCAGCAGCTTTACAGGGGATCCTTACAATGAGCAGTTCTTC.

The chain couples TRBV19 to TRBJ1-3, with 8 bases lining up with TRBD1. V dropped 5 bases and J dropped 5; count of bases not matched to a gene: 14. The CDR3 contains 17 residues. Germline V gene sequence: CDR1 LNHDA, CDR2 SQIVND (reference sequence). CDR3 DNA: TGTGCCAGTAGTTCATCTGCGGCCGGACAGGGCAGAAACACCATATATTTT. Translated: CASSSSAAGQGRNTIYF.

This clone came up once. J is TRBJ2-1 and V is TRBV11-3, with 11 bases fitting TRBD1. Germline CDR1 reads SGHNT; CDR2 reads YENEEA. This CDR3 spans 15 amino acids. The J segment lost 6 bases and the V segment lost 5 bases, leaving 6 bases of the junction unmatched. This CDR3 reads CASSPGQGETNEQFF. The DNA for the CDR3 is TGTGCCAGCAGCCCGGGACAGGGGGAGACCAATGAGCAGTTCTTC.

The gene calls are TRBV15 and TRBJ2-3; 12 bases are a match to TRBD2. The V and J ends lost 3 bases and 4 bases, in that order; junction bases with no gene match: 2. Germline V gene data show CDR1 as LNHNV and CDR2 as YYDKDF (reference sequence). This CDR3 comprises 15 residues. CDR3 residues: CATSRTSGGPDTQYF. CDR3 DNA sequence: TGTGCCACCAGCAGGACTAGCGGGGGCCCAGATACGCAGTATTTT.

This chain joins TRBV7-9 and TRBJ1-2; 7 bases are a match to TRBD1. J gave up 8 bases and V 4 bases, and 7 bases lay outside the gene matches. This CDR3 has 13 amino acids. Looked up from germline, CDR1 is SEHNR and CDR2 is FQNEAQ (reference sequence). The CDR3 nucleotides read TGTGCCAGCAGCTCCGAGGGGGCTGGGGGCTACACCTTC. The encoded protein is CASSSEGAGGYTF. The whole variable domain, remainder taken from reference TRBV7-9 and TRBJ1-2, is DTGVSQNPRHKITKRGQNVTFRCDPISEHNRLYWYRQTLGQGPEFLTYFQNEAQLEKSRLLSDRFSAERPKGSFSTLEIQRTEQGDSAMYLCASSSEGAGGYTFGSGTRLTVV.

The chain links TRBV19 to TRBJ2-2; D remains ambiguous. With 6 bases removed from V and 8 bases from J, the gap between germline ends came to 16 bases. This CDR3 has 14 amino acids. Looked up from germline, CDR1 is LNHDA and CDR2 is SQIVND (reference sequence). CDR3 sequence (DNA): TGTGCCAGTAGGTCGGCTAGTGTTATAGGGGAGCTGTTTTTT. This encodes CASRSASVIGELFF.

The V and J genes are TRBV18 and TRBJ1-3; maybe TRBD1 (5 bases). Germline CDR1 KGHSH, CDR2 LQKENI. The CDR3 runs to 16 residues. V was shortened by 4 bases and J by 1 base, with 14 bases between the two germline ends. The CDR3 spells CASSQMEGLSGNTIYF. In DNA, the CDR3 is TGTGCCAGCTCACAGATGGAGGGGCTTTCTGGAAACACCATATATTTT.

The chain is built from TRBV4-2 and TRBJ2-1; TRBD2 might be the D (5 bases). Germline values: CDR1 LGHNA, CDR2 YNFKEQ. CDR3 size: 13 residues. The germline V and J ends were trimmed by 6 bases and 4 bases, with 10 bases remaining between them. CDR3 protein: CASSAPGYNEQFF. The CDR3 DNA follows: TGTGCCAGCAGTGCACCGGGGTACAATGAGCAGTTCTTC.

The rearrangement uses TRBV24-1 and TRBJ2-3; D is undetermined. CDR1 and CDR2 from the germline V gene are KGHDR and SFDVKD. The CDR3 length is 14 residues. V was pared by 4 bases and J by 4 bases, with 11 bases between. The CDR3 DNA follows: TGTGCCACCAGTGAGAACTCCGAAGCAGATACGCAGTATTTT. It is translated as CATSENSEADTQYF.

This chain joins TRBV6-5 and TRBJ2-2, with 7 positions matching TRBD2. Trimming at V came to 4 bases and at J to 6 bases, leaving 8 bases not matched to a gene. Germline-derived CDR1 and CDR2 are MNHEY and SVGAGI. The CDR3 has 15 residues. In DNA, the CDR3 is TGTGCCAGCAGTTCCGGGGGAGCGGGGTCCGGGGAGCTGTTTTTT. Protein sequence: CASSSGGAGSGELFF.

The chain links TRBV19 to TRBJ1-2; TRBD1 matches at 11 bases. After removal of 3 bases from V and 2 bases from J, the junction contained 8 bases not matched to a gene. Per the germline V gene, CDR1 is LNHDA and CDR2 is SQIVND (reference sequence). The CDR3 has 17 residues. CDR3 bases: TGTGCCAGTAGTATGGAGGGACAGGGGGGTTCCAACTATGGCTACACCTTC. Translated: CASSMEGQGGSNYGYTF.

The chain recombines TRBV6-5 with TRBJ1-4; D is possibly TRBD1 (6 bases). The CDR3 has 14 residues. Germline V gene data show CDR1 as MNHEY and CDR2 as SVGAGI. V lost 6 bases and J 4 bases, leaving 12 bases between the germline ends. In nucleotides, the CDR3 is TGTGCCAGCAGGAGGGACACCAATAATGAAAAACTGTTTTTT. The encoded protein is CASRRDTNNEKLFF.

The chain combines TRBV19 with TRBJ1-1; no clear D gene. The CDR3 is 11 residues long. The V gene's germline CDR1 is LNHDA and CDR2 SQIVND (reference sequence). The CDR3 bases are TGTGGGTCGGAGGAGAACACTGAAGCTTTCTTT. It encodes CGSEENTEAFF. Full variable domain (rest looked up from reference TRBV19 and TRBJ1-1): DGGITQSPKYLFRKEGQNVTLSCEQNLNHDAMYWYRQDPGQGLRLIYYSQIVNDFQKGDIAEGYSVSREKKESFPLTVTSAQKNPTAFYLCGSEENTEAFFGQGTRLTVV.

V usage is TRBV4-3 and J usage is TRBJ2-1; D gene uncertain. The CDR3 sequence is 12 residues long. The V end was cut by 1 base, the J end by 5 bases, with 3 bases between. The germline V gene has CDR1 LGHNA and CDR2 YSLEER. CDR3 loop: CASSQVNNEQFF. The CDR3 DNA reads TGCGCCAGCAGCCAAGTAAACAATGAGCAGTTCTTC.

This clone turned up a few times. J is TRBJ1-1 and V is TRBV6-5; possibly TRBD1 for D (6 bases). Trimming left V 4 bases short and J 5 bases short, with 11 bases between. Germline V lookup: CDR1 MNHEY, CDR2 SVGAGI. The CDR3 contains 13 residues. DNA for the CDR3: TGTGCCAGCAGTTTTACAGGGCTAACTGAAGCTTTCTTT. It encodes CASSFTGLTEAFF.